This T cell receptor (beta chain) stems from a study of siplizumab effects on memory and regulatory T cells. Profiled with immunoSEQ multiplex PCR; TCRdb holds only in-frame clones, not every one. Of about 100,000 clones in the sample, around 95% were seen once. The germline CDR1 and CDR2 sequences are SGHRS and YFSETQ. The J segment lost 5 bases and the V segment lost 6 bases, leaving 6 bases of the junction unmatched. CDR3 length: 14 residues. The sequenced sample was Tregs sorted from blood. This chain connects TRBV5-1 to TRBJ2-1, with 9 nucleotides matching TRBD1. The TCR comes from a human donor in good health. The CDR3 coding sequence is TGCGCCAGCAAGGTCTGGACAGGGGACAATGAGCAGTTCTTC. Encoded protein: CASKVWTGDNEQFF.